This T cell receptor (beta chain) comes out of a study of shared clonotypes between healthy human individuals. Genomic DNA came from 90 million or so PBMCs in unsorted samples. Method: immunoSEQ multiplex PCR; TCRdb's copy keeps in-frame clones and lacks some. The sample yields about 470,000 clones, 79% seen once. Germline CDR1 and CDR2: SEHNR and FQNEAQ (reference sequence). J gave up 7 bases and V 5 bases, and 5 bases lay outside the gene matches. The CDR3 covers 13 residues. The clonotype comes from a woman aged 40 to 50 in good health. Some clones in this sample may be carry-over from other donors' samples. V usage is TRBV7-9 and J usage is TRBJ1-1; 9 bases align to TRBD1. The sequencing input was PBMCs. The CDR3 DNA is TGTGCCAGCAGCCCTGACAGGGGGATTGAAGCTTTCTTT. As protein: CASSPDRGIEAFF.